The 14 T cell receptor beta chains in this list originate from one sample, sequenced in a study of response to subunit inactivated influenza vaccine. In TCRdb, the RT-PCR reads were re-called with MiXCR into one record per CDR3 protein. The repertoire consists of about 650,000 distinct CDR3 sequences, with about 15% occurring once and the leading ten covering about 9.9%. Sample: PBMCs from blood, taken 11 to 12 days after vaccination. The receptors here all came from a man aged 45-60 years who received an inactivated influenza vaccine.

V usage is TRBV2 and J usage is TRBJ2-2; D gene uncertain. The CDR3 runs to 14 residues. The germline V and J ends were trimmed by 6 bases and 4 bases, with 12 bases remaining between them. Germline CDR1 reads SNHLY; CDR2 reads FYNNEI. Here the CDR3 reads CASRRLDGTGELFF. The CDR3 DNA sequence: TGTGCCAGCAGGAGGTTAGACGGCACCGGGGAGCTGTTTTTT.

The chain uses TRBV3-1 and TRBJ2-5; TRBD2 is a possible D gene (6 bases). The CDR3 totals 15 residues. The germline CDR1 and CDR2 sequences are LGHDT and YNNKEL (reference sequence). The germline V and J ends were trimmed by 0 bases and 4 bases, with 12 bases remaining between them. The CDR3 here is CASSQDWRGRETQYF. CDR3 nucleotides: TGTGCCAGCAGCCAAGATTGGCGGGGAAGAGAGACCCAGTACTTC.

This clonotype has a handful of counts. The chain uses TRBV5-1 and TRBJ2-3; no clear D gene. Germline loops: CDR1 SGHRS, CDR2 YFSETQ. The germline V and J ends were trimmed by 4 bases and 0 bases, with 9 bases remaining between them. The CDR3 is 14 residues long. For the CDR3, the DNA is TGCGCCAGCAGCGGCACAGTTAGCACAGATACGCAGTATTTT. Protein: CASSGTVSTDTQYF.

This clonotype has a handful of counts. The chain carries TRBV20-1 and TRBJ2-3; the D gene is possibly TRBD2 (6 bases). The CDR3 has 18 residues. With 3 bases removed from V and 0 bases from J, the gap between germline ends came to 22 bases. In germline, CDR1 is DFQATT, CDR2 SNEGSKA (reference sequence). CDR3 amino acids: CSARLLWEDDSSTDTQYF. In DNA, the CDR3 is TGCAGTGCTAGGTTGCTGTGGGAGGATGACTCTAGCACAGATACGCAGTATTTT.

The chain employs TRBV12-3 or TRBV12-4 and TRBJ2-1; 8 bases are shared with TRBD2. Trimming took 5 bases from V and 4 from J; bases not matched to a gene: 10. The CDR3 has 16 amino acids. CDR3 nucleotide sequence: TGTGCCAGCAGTCCCCGAGCGGGAGTTCTTTACAATGAGCAGTTCTTC. This sequence encodes CASSPRAGVLYNEQFF.

This clonotype was seen only a few times. CDR3 nucleotide sequence: TGTGCCAGCAGTTTCTCGGCAGGGAACACTGAAGCTTTCTTT. Its translation is CASSFSAGNTEAFF. The chain recombines TRBV12-3 or TRBV12-4 with TRBJ1-1; D unclear. The CDR3 sequence is 14 residues long. Trimming left V 3 bases short and J 1 base short, with 9 bases between.

This sequence joins TRBV29-1 and TRBJ2-7; 7 bases line up with TRBD1. After removal of 5 bases from V and 5 bases from J, the junction contained 3 bases not matched to a gene. Germline assignment: CDR1 SQVTM and CDR2 ANQGSEA. The CDR3 covers 11 residues. CDR3 nucleotides: TGCAGCGTTCGAGGGGGCCACGAGCAGTACTTC. Its protein product is CSVRGGHEQYF.

This clonotype has only a few counts. Written as DNA, the CDR3 is TGTGCCACCAGTGACCTCATAGCCGAGGGGGCAGATACGCAGTATTTT. Translated, it gives CATSDLIAEGADTQYF. J is TRBJ2-3 and V is TRBV24-1; weak D call: TRBD1 (6 bases). V shed 4 bases and J shed 4 bases, with 17 bases lying between them. The CDR3 is made up of 16 amino acids. Per germline, CDR1 KGHDR and CDR2 SFDVKD.

The chain couples TRBV18 to TRBJ2-1; perhaps TRBD2 as D (7 bases). The CDR3 covers 16 residues. V was shortened by 5 bases and J by 3 bases, with 17 bases between the two germline ends. Germline V gives CDR1 KGHSH, CDR2 LQKENI. CDR3 sequence reads: CASSSELGGHYNEQFF. The CDR3, as DNA: TGTGCCAGCTCATCAGAGTTGGGGGGGCACTACAATGAGCAGTTCTTC.

This rearrangement joins TRBV5-6 to TRBJ2-7; 8 bases agree with TRBD1. Germline V lookup: CDR1 SGHDT, CDR2 YYEEEE. V shed 4 bases and J 2 bases; nucleotides not matched to a gene: 5. The CDR3 extends over 14 amino acids. The CDR3: CASSTRQGTYEQYF. For the CDR3, the DNA is TGTGCCAGCAGCACGAGACAGGGGACCTACGAGCAGTACTTC.

This clonotype occurred a few times. The chain is built from TRBV10-3 and TRBJ2-7; TRBD2 aligns across 12 bases. The CDR3 has 17 amino acids. CDR1 ENHRY and CDR2 SYGVKD come from the germline V gene. V shed 0 bases, J shed 2 bases, and the junction held 5 bases outside the gene matches. The CDR3 region has the DNA TGTGCCATCAGTGAGTCCCGGACTAGCGGGGCCACCTACGAGCAGTACTTC. Its translation is CAISESRTSGATYEQYF.

This chain links TRBV20-1 with TRBJ2-1; 7 positions agree with TRBD2. V lost 3 bases and J lost 4; bases outside the gene matches: 6. The CDR3 runs to 14 residues. CDR1 DFQATT and CDR2 SNEGSKA come from the germline V gene (reference sequence). Here the CDR3 DNA reads TGCAGTGCTAGGGGCGGGAGACTATACAATGAGCAGTTCTTC. Its translation is CSARGGRLYNEQFF.

This clonotype showed up just a few times. V usage is TRBV15 and J usage is TRBJ1-1; D remains ambiguous. V lost 0 bases to trimming and J lost 0 bases, with 14 bases between them. The germline V gene has CDR1 LNHNV and CDR2 YYDKDF (reference sequence). The CDR3 is 17 residues long. The CDR3 sequence: CATSRDKIFGVNTEAFF. For the CDR3, the DNA is TGTGCCACCAGCAGAGATAAAATTTTTGGGGTGAACACTGAAGCTTTCTTT. Combining the CDR3 with reference TRBV15 and TRBJ1-1 gives the whole variable domain DAMVIQNPRYQVTQFGKPVTLSCSQTLNHNVMYWYQQKSSQAPKLLFHYYDKDFNNEADTPDNFQSRRPNTSFCFLDIRSPGLGDTAMYLCATSRDKIFGVNTEAFFGQGTRLTVV.

The chain couples TRBV7-2 to TRBJ2-2, with 9 bases fitting TRBD2. After removal of 0 bases from V and 2 bases from J, the junction contained 7 bases not matched to a gene. Per the germline V gene, CDR1 is SGHTA and CDR2 is FQGNSA. The length of the CDR3 is 18 residues. The CDR3 DNA is TGTGCCAGCAGCTTAGCGCGGGGGGGCCGAATTAACACCGGGGAGCTGTTTTTT. Encoded protein: CASSLARGGRINTGELFF.